Sequencing of this T cell receptor (beta chain) was carried out in a study of early T cells in non-severe SARS-CoV-2 infection (dated by TCRdb to about 2021). Regarding the complete study: Because TCR sequencing was done on bulk RNA from unsorted whole blood, the alpha and beta chains could not be paired.

Broad study findings and their caveats: VDJdb matching was skewed toward anti-spike CD8 responses and likely underestimated virus-specific expansions, missing private and CD4 specificities.

This was a case-control study nested in a cohort of healthcare workers in London, UK, who had nasopharyngeal swab PCR tests and blood samples taken every week. Healthcare workers were enrolled in the week of the UK lockdown, from 23 to 31 March 2020, and were followed every week for up to roughly 16 weeks. There are 16 amino acids in the CDR3, from cysteine to phenylalanine inclusive. Of all the DNA, just the CDR3 is kept, 48 bases in frame from base 1. V is reduced by 4 bases and J by 9 bases, leaving a spacing of 22 bases between them. CDR1 is given as MNHNY and CDR2 as SVGAGI, both from the germline V gene (reference sequence). Library preparation used 5' RACE. TCRdb lists the instrument as NextSeq 500. The TCR library protocol attached unique molecular identifiers to individual cDNA molecules to correct for sequencing error and PCR bias. Sequencing covered both TCR alpha and beta chains, and within each sample the abundances of alpha and beta sequences were tightly co-correlated. The published analysis was carried out like this. Decombinator V4 was used to annotate TCR sequences for V gene, J gene and CDR3. Expanded TCRs were defined as changing significantly between any two time points under a Poisson model with p below 0.0001. TCR abundances were normalised to the total number of TCRs sequenced in each sample and reported as counts per million. TRAV1-2 paired with TRAJ12, TRAJ20 or TRAJ33 defined MAIT TCRs, while TRAV10 paired with TRAJ18 defined iNKT TCRs. VDJdb, accessed 1 November 2021, was searched for CMV, EBV and SARS-CoV-2 annotated TCRs, excluding TCRs annotated for multiple antigens. TCRdb trimmed the raw reads at Q25, called clones with MiXCR and kept productive beta chains. One record per CDR3 amino acid sequence lists the most common genes and DNA. None of the V and J calls come from the authors' own analysis; TCRdb made them. For this sample the table gives approximately 70,000 distinct CDR3 sequences, of which 5% were detected only once. Jointly, the top ten make up approximately 7.4% of the sample.

This clonotype was seen at least ten times. Its specific antigen is unknown. The sample holds no much larger clone one base away, and base qualities are not on file. Material: whole blood, obtained at baseline. This sequence was found in an adult who was a healthcare worker with PCR-confirmed SARS-CoV-2 infection or an uninfected control (not recorded which). The chain uses TRBV6-6 and TRBJ2-1; 6 matching bases give a weak D call of TRBD2. The base sequence is TGTGCCAGCAGTTCGGGAGCCAAGGTCGTCTCGAGTGAGCAGTTCTTC. This codes for CASSSGAKVVSSEQFF.